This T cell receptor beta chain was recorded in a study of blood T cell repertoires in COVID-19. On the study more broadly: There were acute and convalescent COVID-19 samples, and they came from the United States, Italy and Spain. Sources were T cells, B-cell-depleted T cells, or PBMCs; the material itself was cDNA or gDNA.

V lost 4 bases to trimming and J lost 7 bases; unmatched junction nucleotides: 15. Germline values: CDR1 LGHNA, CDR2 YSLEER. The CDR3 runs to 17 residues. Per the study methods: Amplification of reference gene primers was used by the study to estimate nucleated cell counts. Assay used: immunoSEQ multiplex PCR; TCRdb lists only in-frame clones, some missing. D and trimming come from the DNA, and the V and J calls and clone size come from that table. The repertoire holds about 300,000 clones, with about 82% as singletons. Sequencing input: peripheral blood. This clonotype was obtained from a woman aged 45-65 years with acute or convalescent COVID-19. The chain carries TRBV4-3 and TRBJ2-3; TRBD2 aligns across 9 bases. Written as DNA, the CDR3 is TGCGCCAGCAGCCTTGATCCAGTGTCAGCGGGAGGAAATACGCAGTATTTT. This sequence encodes CASSLDPVSAGGNTQYF.